This TCR beta chain was observed in a study of T cell repertoires in cytomegalovirus infection. Study context: Evidence of both CMV infection and a matching HLA type came from public TCR beta signatures. General study results and limits: CMV-specific TCR beta clonotypes restricted by HLA-C were the ones dominating the ex vivo response.

As for this clonotype: Its antigen is unknown.

A single record per CDR3 protein comes from TCRdb applying MiXCR to the reads. The sample lists some 920,000 distinct CDR3 sequences; roughly a third were seen once. The sequence came from a human donor in good health (CMV status not recorded). Some clones in this sample may be carry-over from other donors' samples. The sequencing here drew on cultured CD8+ T cells from PBMCs, taken from culture after CMV antigen stimulation.

DNA for the CDR3: TGTGCCATCCTTGGCAGGGACACAGATACGCAGTATTTT. Its translation: CAILGRDTDTQYF. V and J are TRBV5-4 and TRBJ2-3; perhaps TRBD1 as D (5 bases). Germline-derived CDR1 and CDR2 are SGHNT and YYREEE (reference sequence). The V and J ends lost 9 bases and 2 bases respectively, with 13 bases between them. The CDR3 is made up of 13 amino acids.